This TCR beta chain is drawn from a study of blood T cell repertoires in COVID-19. Study information: The study drew acute and convalescent COVID-19 samples from the United States, Italy and Spain. Sample material is recorded as cDNA or gDNA derived from T cells, B-cell-depleted T cells, or PBMCs.

The ends lost 3 bases at V and 7 bases at J; junction bases unmatched: 17. CDR1 and CDR2 (germline): MNHNS, SASEGT. This CDR3 region has 18 residues. During active infection, Seattle patients enrolled and were then monitored through disease. Assay: immunoSEQ multiplex PCR; the TCRdb copy retains only in-frame clones and omits some. The sample has fewer than 80,000 clones, around 80% seen once. The TCR comes from a man aged 45-65 years with COVID-19, enrolled during active disease. The chain uses TRBV6-1 and TRBJ2-3, with 9 bases matching TRBD2. Sequenced: peripheral blood. Here the CDR3 reads CASSEWTSATGTGNTQYF. The CDR3 DNA sequence: TGTGCCAGCAGTGAGTGGACTAGCGCCACCGGGACCGGAAATACGCAGTATTTT.